The clone carrying this T cell receptor (beta chain) was counted many times. TCRs were put through approximately 20 PCR cycles of amplification with Phusion. A constant-region primer and the V-primer adapter served as the primer pair. MiXCR, run by TCRdb on the reads, gives a single entry per CDR3 protein. The sample yields 40,000 to 65,000 distinct CDR3 sequences, around a third seen once. With V trimmed by 5 bases and J by 3 bases, 5 bases remained unmatched. CDR3 size: 14 residues. The germline V gene encodes CDR1 LGHNT and CDR2 FRNRAP. This specimen comes from a study of low-dose radiotherapy and immunotherapy resistance in tumors. Sample time point: after trial treatment. Treatment indicated: LDRT plus nivolumab, ipilimumab, low-dose cyclophosphamide and aspirin (RACIN trial). Eligible patients bore advanced solid tumors devoid of tumor-infiltrating lymphocytes.

This material consisted of PBMCs, taken after low-dose radiotherapy plus immunotherapy. This sequence originates from a male donor with rectosigmoid adenocarcinoma. The genes are TRBV12-5 and TRBJ2-3; TRBD1 matches at 7 bases. CDR3: CASGPGTATDTQYF. DNA of the CDR3: TGTGCTAGTGGTCCCGGGACAGCTACAGATACGCAGTATTTT.